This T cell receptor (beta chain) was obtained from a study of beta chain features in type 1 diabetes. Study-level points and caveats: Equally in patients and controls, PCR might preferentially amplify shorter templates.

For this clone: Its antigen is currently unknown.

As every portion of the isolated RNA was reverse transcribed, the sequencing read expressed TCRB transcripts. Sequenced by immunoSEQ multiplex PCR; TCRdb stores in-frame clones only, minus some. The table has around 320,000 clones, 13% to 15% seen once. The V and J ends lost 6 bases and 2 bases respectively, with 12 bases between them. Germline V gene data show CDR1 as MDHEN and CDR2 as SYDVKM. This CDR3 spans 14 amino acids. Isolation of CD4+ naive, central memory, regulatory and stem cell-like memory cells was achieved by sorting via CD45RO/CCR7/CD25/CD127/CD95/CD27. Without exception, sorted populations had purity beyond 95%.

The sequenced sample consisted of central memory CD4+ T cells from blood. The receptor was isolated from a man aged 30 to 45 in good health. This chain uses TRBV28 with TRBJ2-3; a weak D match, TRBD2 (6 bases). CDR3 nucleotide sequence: TGTGCCAGCAGGGTGCGGGGCCTCACAGATACGCAGTATTTT. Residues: CASRVRGLTDTQYF. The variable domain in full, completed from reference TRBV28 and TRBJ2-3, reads DVKVTQSSRYLVKRTGEKVFLECVQDMDHENMFWYRQDPGLGLRLIYFSYDVKMKEKGDIPEGYSVSREKKERFSLILESASTNQTSMYLCASRVRGLTDTQYFGPGTRLTVL.